This T cell receptor (beta chain) is drawn from a study of T cell changes during pregnancy in multiple sclerosis. This CDR3 has 14 amino acids. Germline V CDR1 and CDR2: MNHNS, SASEGT. With 6 bases removed from V and 1 base from J, the gap between germline ends came to 12 bases. Assay: immunoSEQ multiplex PCR; the TCRdb copy retains only in-frame clones and omits some. The sample includes 65,000 to 95,000 clones, 70% to 90% of them seen just once. Sequenced material: peripheral blood, taken before pregnancy. This receptor was identified in a female donor with multiple sclerosis, enrolled in a pregnancy study. The chain has TRBV6-1 and TRBJ1-1; the D gene is possibly TRBD1 (5 bases). Here the CDR3 reads CASRDLGRNTEAFF. The CDR3 nucleotides are TGTGCCAGCAGAGATCTGGGGCGGAACACTGAAGCTTTCTTT.